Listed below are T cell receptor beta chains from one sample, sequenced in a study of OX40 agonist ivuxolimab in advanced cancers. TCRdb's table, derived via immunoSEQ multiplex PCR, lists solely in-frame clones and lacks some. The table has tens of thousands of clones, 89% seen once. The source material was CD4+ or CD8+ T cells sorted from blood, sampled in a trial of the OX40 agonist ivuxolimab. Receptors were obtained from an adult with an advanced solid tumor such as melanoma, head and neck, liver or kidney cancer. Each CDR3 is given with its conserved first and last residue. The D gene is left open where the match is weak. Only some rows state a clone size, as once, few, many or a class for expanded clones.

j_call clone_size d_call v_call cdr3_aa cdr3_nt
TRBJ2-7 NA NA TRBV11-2 CASSLRLIYEQYF TGTGCCAGCAGCTTAAGGTTAATATACGAGCAGTACTTC
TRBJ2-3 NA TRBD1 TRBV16 CASSLSTGTGRTDTQYF TGTGCCAGCAGCCTTTCTACCGGGACAGGGCGAACAGATACGCAGTATTTT
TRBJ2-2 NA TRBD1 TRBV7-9 CASSDTDRGSTGELFF TGTGCCAGCAGCGACACTGACAGGGGCAGCACCGGGGAGCTGTTTTTT
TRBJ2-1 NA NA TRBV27 CASSLASYNEQFF TGTGCCAGCAGTTTAGCCTCCTACAATGAGCAGTTCTTC
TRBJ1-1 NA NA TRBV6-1 CASSDGHEAFF TGTGCCAGCAGTGATGGGCATGAAGCTTTCTTT
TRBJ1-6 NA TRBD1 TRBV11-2 CASSFGTGVNSPLHF TGTGCCAGCAGCTTCGGGACAGGGGTTAATTCACCCCTCCACTTT
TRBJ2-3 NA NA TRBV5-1 CASSPSDSWGTDTQYF TGCGCCAGCAGCCCCTCCGACAGTTGGGGGACAGATACGCAGTATTTT
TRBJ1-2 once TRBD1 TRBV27 CASSLNRGNLYGYTF TGTGCCAGCAGCCTAAACAGGGGGAACTTATATGGCTACACCTTC
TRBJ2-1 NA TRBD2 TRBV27 CASSLQTLGTSKYEQFF TGTGCCAGCAGTTTACAAACCTTAGGGACTAGCAAGTATGAGCAGTTCTTC
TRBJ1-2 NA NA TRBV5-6 CASRHRTANYGYTF TGTGCCAGCAGACACCGGACAGCCAACTATGGCTACACCTTC
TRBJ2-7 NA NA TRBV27 CASKGISYEQYF TGTGCCAGCAAAGGGATCTCCTACGAGCAGTACTTC
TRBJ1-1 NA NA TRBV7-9 CASSLWTSSGLTEAFF TGTGCCAGCAGCCTCTGGACAAGCTCCGGGTTGACTGAAGCTTTCTTT
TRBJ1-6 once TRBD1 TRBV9 CASSAKTGTGASPLHF TGTGCCAGCAGCGCAAAAACCGGGACAGGGGCCTCACCCCTCCACTTT
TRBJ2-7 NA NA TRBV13 CASSLEGHGSYEQYF TGTGCCAGCAGCTTAGAGGGACATGGGAGCTACGAGCAGTACTTC
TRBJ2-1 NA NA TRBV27 CASSPQGDSHNEQFF TGTGCCAGCAGTCCCCAGGGGGACTCACACAATGAGCAGTTCTTC
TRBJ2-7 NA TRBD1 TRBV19 CASSIGDRVFNEQYF TGTGCCAGTAGTATAGGCGACAGGGTTTTCAACGAGCAGTACTTC
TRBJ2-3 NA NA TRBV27 CASCDLTDTQYF TGTGCCAGCTGCGACCTCACGGATACGCAGTATTTT
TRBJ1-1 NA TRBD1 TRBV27 CASSFGQDYYTEAFF TGTGCCAGCAGTTTCGGACAGGACTATTACACTGAAGCTTTCTTT
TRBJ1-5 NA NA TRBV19 CASSIQGFGNQPQHF TGTGCCAGTAGTATCCAGGGATTCGGCAATCAGCCCCAGCATTTT
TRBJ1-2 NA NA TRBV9 CASSVAWRSGADYGYTF TGTGCCAGCAGCGTAGCTTGGCGTTCAGGGGCGGACTATGGCTACACCTTC
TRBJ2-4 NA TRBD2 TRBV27 CASSLGGKNIQYF TGTGCCAGCAGTTTGGGAGGGAAAAACATTCAGTACTTC
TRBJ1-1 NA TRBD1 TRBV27 CASSPSRGAYNTEAFF TGTGCCAGCAGTCCAAGCAGGGGGGCATATAACACTGAAGCTTTCTTT
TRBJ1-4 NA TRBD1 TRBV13 CASSLAGQGLNEKLFF TGTGCCAGCAGCTTAGCTGGACAGGGATTAAATGAAAAACTGTTTTTT
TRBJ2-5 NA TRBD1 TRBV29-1 CSALGTGEGETQYF TGCAGCGCCCTCGGGACAGGGGAAGGAGAGACCCAGTACTTC
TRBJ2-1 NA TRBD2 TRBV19 CASTWTSDYNEQFF TGTGCCAGTACCTGGACTAGCGATTACAATGAGCAGTTCTTC
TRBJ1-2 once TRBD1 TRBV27 CASSLSTPGGDGYTF TGTGCCAGCAGTTTATCCACCCCAGGGGGCGATGGCTACACCTTC
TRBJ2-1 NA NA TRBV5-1 CASSLVGGSNEQFF TGCGCCAGCAGCTTGGTGGGTGGGTCCAATGAGCAGTTCTTC
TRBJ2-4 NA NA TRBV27 CASSPEGLAKNIQYF TGTGCCAGCAGCCCGGAGGGGCTAGCCAAAAACATTCAGTACTTC
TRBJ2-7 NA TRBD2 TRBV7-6 CASSSSGGAYEQYF TGTGCCAGCAGCTCTAGCGGGGGGGCCTACGAGCAGTACTTC
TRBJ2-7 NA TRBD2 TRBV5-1 CASSFRLAVTYEQYF TGCGCCAGCAGCTTTAGACTAGCGGTGACCTACGAGCAGTACTTC
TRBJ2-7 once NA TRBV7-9 CASSFRDSSYEQYF TGTGCCAGCAGCTTCCGCGACAGCTCCTACGAGCAGTACTTC
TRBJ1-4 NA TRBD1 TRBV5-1 CASCPGGASNEKLFF TGCGCCAGCTGCCCAGGGGGCGCCTCTAATGAAAAACTGTTTTTT
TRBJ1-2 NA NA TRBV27 CASSSHPLDSPRHGYTF TGTGCCAGCAGTTCGCACCCCTTGGACAGCCCACGGCATGGCTACACCTTC
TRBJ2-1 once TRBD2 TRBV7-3 CASSLGGAVYNEQFF TGTGCCAGCAGCCTCGGGGGGGCAGTTTACAATGAGCAGTTCTTC
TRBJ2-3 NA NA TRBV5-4 CASSTNPSYTDTQYF TGTGCCAGCAGTACCAACCCTAGCTACACAGATACGCAGTATTTT
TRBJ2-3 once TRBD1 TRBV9 CASGQGASDTQYF TGTGCCAGCGGACAGGGGGCTTCAGATACGCAGTATTTT
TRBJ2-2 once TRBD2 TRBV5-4 CASSDGLAGQTGELFF TGTGCCAGCAGCGATGGACTAGCGGGACAAACCGGGGAGCTGTTTTTT
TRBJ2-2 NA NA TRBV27 CASSLSSGELFF TGTGCCAGCAGTTTGTCGTCCGGGGAGCTGTTTTTT
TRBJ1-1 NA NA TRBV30 CAWRRRGLSQVMNTEAFF TGTGCCTGGAGGCGACGGGGCCTCTCCCAAGTGATGAACACTGAAGCTTTCTTT
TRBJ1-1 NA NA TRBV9 CASSHRLDEAFF TGTGCCAGCAGCCACCGCCTCGACGAAGCTTTCTTT
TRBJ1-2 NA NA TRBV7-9 CASSPPRDYGYTF TGTGCCAGCAGCCCCCCAAGGGACTATGGCTACACCTTC
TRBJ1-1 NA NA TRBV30 CAWSQNGTLAFTEAFF TGTGCCTGGAGTCAGAACGGGACATTGGCTTTCACTGAAGCTTTCTTT
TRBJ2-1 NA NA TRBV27 CASSFLSSVREQFF TGTGCCAGCAGTTTTTTAAGTTCGGTAAGAGAGCAGTTCTTC
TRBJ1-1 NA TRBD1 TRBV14 CASSQRTGYDTEAFF TGTGCCAGCAGCCAACGGACAGGGTATGACACTGAAGCTTTCTTT
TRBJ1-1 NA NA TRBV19 CASSPRATQNTEAFF TGTGCCAGTAGTCCCCGGGCCACACAGAACACTGAAGCTTTCTTT
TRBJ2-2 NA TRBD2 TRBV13 CASSSGTSGGPNTGELFF TGTGCCAGCAGCAGCGGGACTAGCGGGGGCCCGAACACCGGGGAGCTGTTTTTT
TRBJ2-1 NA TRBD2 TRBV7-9 CASSRGLAGGPQFF TGTGCCAGCAGCCGAGGACTAGCGGGGGGGCCCCAGTTCTTC
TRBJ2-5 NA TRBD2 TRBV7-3 CASSPTGLAGETQYF TGTGCCAGCAGCCCGACCGGACTAGCGGGAGAGACCCAGTACTTC
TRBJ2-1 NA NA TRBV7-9 CASIPRQADNEQFF TGTGCCAGCATCCCCCGACAGGCTGACAATGAGCAGTTCTTC
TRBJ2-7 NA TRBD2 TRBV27 CASSLGAGDYEQYF TGTGCCAGCAGTTTAGGAGCGGGAGACTACGAGCAGTACTTC
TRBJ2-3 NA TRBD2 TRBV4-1 CASSQVAGGNTDTQYF TGCGCCAGCAGCCAAGTCGCGGGGGGGAACACAGATACGCAGTATTTT
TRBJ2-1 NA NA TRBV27 CASRPLGNEQFF TGTGCCAGCAGACCCCTGGGTAATGAGCAGTTCTTC
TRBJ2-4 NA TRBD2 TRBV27 CASSPSGLAGGRAKNIQYF TGTGCCAGCAGCCCATCCGGACTAGCGGGAGGACGAGCCAAAAACATTCAGTACTTC
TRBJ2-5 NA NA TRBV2 CASSTGHWETQYF TGTGCCAGCAGTACCGGACACTGGGAGACCCAGTACTTC
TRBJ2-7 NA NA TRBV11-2 CASSSPSHEQYF TGTGCCAGCAGCTCCCCTAGTCACGAGCAGTACTTC
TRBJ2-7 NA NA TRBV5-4 CASSFSGADEQYF TGTGCCAGCAGCTTTTCCGGAGCGGACGAGCAGTACTTC
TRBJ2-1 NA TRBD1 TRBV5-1 CASSSGQYSNEQFF TGCGCCAGCAGCTCGGGACAGTACTCCAATGAGCAGTTCTTC
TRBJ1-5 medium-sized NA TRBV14 CASSWGAGQPQHF TGTGCCAGCAGTTGGGGGGCGGGACAGCCCCAGCATTTT
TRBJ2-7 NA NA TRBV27 CASSFQGTYEQYF TGTGCCAGCAGTTTTCAGGGAACCTACGAGCAGTACTTC
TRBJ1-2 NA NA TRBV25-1 CASSERSGWRYGYTF TGTGCCAGCAGTGAGCGGTCAGGGTGGAGGTATGGCTACACCTTC